This TCR beta chain emerged from a study of cytomegalovirus exposure and HLA in healthy donors. Germline CDR1 is GTSNPN and CDR2 is SVGIG (reference sequence). The CDR3 runs to 13 residues. Trimming removed 3 bases from V and 3 bases from J, with 11 bases in between. This clone was seen a few times. The PCR used 60 Vbeta and 13 Jbeta primers. Only in-frame clones appear in the TCRdb table, and some are missing; sequencing was by immunoSEQ multiplex PCR. The table has some 200,000 clones, 62% seen once; the top ten hold roughly 2.9%. The sequence was obtained from a man aged 35 to 55 in good health and CMV-seronegative. V usage is TRBV30 and J usage is TRBJ1-1, with a possible D match to TRBD1 (6 bases). Sequenced sample: PBMCs. CDR3 coding DNA: TGTGCCTGGAGGGCAGGGGAGTACACTGAAGCTTTCTTT. Residues: CAWRAGEYTEAFF.